The source of this T cell receptor beta chain is a study of T cell changes during pregnancy in multiple sclerosis. This CDR3 contains 15 residues. Germline V gives CDR1 MGHRA, CDR2 YSYEKL. V was cut by 0 bases and J by 5 bases, with 11 bases left in between. Sequencing used immunoSEQ multiplex PCR; TCRdb keeps in-frame clones, though not all of them. The sample yields about 85,000 clones, approximately 90% seen once. J is TRBJ1-3 and V is TRBV4-1; the D gene is possibly TRBD1 (5 bases). Here the sequenced sample was peripheral blood, taken in the first trimester of pregnancy. The source of this sequence is a female donor with multiple sclerosis, enrolled in a pregnancy study. CDR3 nucleotide sequence: TGCGCCAGCAGCCAAGATGGGGCTTTAAGAAACACCATATATTTT. Its translation is CASSQDGALRNTIYF.